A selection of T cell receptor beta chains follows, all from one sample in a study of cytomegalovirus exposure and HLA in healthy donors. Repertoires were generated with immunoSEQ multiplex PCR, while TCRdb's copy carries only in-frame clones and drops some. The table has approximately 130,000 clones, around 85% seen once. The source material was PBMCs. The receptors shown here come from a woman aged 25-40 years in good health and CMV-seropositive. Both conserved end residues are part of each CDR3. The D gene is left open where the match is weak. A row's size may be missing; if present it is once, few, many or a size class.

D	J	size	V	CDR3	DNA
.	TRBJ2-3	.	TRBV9	CASSVDRGDTQYF	TGTGCCAGCAGCGTCGACAGAGGAGATACGCAGTATTTT
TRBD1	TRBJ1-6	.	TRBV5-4	CASSKGTVNSPLHF	TGTGCCAGCAGCAAAGGGACAGTTAATTCACCCCTCCACTTT
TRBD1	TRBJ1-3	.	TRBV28	CASTGTGPPVVDSSGNTIYF	TGTGCCAGCACGGGGACAGGGCCACCCGTTGTCGACTCCTCTGGAAACACCATATATTTT
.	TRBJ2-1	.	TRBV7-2	CASSKLADLQFF	TGTGCCAGCAGCAAGCTAGCAGATTTGCAGTTCTTC
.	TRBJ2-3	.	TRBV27	CASRAAPPSTDTQYF	TGTGCCAGCAGGGCGGCCCCCCCATCCACAGATACGCAGTATTTT
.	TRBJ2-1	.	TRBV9	CASSFRGSSSYNEQFF	TGTGCCAGCAGCTTCCGGGGGTCGAGCTCCTACAATGAGCAGTTCTTC
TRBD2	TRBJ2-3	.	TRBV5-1	CASSSTLAGAKDTQYF	TGCGCCAGCAGCTCAACGCTAGCGGGGGCGAAAGATACGCAGTATTTT
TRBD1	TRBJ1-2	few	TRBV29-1	CSVDTGERNYGYTF	TGCAGCGTTGATACAGGGGAAAGGAACTATGGCTACACCTTC
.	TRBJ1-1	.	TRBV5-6	CASSFTGSTEAFF	TGTGCCAGCAGCTTTACAGGGAGCACTGAAGCTTTCTTT
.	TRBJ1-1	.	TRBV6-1	CASIWNTGTEAFF	TGTGCCAGCATATGGAACACGGGCACTGAAGCTTTCTTT
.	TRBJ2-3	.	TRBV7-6	CASSSTRATDTQYF	TGTGCCAGCAGCTCCACTAGGGCAACAGATACGCAGTATTTT
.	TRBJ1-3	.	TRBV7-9	CASTPRPSGNTIYF	TGTGCCAGCACCCCGCGGCCCTCTGGAAACACCATATATTTT
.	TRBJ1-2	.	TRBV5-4	CASSSTRVQHYGYTF	TGTGCCAGCAGCTCAACTCGTGTACAGCACTATGGCTACACCTTC
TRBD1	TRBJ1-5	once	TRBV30	CAWSGQGGSNQPQHF	TGTGCCTGGAGTGGACAGGGGGGAAGCAATCAGCCCCAGCATTTT
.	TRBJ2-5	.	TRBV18	CASSSSQETQYF	TGTGCCAGCTCCTCCTCCCAAGAGACCCAGTACTTC